This T cell receptor beta chain emerged from a study of cytomegalovirus exposure and HLA in healthy donors. Turning to the study itself: Unique TCR beta sequences numbering approximately 120 million came from 150 million to 200 million T cells in an earlier analysis.

CDR1 is SGHRS, CDR2 YFSETQ, per germline. The CDR3 length is 15 residues. V shed 4 bases and J 4 bases; nucleotides not matched to a gene: 8. Sampled while nominally healthy, donors likely had unrecorded immune exposures. The PCR was carried out with 60 Vbeta primers and 13 Jbeta primers. The assay was immunoSEQ multiplex PCR, and TCRdb's table has in-frame clones only and misses some. The sample has some 110,000 clones; around 80% are singletons. This clone was detected only once. No antigen is known for it. Study results and caveats: A later analysis showed TCR association rates differing by HLA locus, peaking at DRB1 and lowest at HLA-C. Immune exposure was documented only through CMV serostatus.

The receptor was isolated from a man aged 25-45 years in good health and CMV-seropositive. Specimen: PBMCs. J is TRBJ2-1 and V is TRBV5-1; 7 bases agree with TRBD2. As DNA, the CDR3 is TGCGCCAGCAGCGGAGGGAGGGGCGCTTACAATGAGCAGTTCTTC. Encoded protein: CASSGGRGAYNEQFF. Drawing the rest from reference TRBV5-1 and TRBJ2-1, the complete variable domain is KAGVTQTPRYLIKTRGQQVTLSCSPISGHRSVSWYQQTPGQGLQFLFEYFSETQRNKGNFPGRFSGRQFSNSRSEMNVSTLELGDSALYLCASSGGRGAYNEQFFGPGTRLTVL.